Reported below is one T cell receptor beta chain. This CDR3 contains 15 residues. In germline, CDR1 is LNHDA, CDR2 SQIVND (reference sequence). V lost 5 bases and J lost 4; bases outside the gene matches: 8. The data were taken from a study of blood T cell repertoires in COVID-19. Background on the study: Some COVID-19 samples were acute and others convalescent; all came from the United States, Italy and Spain. PBMCs, B-cell-depleted T cells, or T cells were the source of the cDNA or gDNA that made up the material.

In the original analysis: Amplification of reference gene primers provided the estimated nucleated cell counts. Method: immunoSEQ multiplex PCR; TCRdb's copy keeps in-frame clones and lacks some. V, J and clone size derive from that table, while D and trimming were established from the DNA sequence. The sample has 75,000 or so clones, 82% seen once. The sequencing sample was made of peripheral blood. This TCR came from a man aged 60 to 69 with acute or convalescent COVID-19. The chain is built from TRBV19 and TRBJ2-7, with 10 bases that match TRBD1. CDR3 nucleotide sequence: TGTGCCAGTAGTGTCGCCGGGACAGGGGTGTACGAGCAGTACTTC. It translates to CASSVAGTGVYEQYF.